The source of this T cell receptor (beta chain) is a study of cytomegalovirus exposure and HLA in healthy donors. Turning to the study itself: The roughly 670 first-cohort repertoires and the 100 to 150 validation repertoires shared the same platform, a later analysis reported.

For this clone: Antigen unknown.

The CDR3 extends over 14 amino acids. J gave up 4 bases and V 6 bases, and 6 bases lay outside the gene matches. Germline CDR1 reads MNHEY; CDR2 reads SVGAGI. The study's findings and limits: The tendency of first-cohort TCR clusters to co-occur in the 120 validation repertoires was the finding of a later analysis. Some TCR beta chains (over 150 of them) were listed as cytomegalovirus-associated.

The table came from immunoSEQ multiplex PCR; TCRdb's copy has only in-frame clones and leaves some out. The sample consists of about 130,000 clones, more than 95% of them appearing once. The clonotype was recovered from a man between 18 and 29 years old in good health and CMV-seronegative. The chain uses TRBV6-5 and TRBJ1-1; 9 nucleotides align to TRBD1. The sequencing sample was made of PBMCs. DNA for the CDR3: TGTGCCAGCAGCCCGGGACAGGGTTTCACTGAAGCTTTCTTT. This sequence encodes CASSPGQGFTEAFF.